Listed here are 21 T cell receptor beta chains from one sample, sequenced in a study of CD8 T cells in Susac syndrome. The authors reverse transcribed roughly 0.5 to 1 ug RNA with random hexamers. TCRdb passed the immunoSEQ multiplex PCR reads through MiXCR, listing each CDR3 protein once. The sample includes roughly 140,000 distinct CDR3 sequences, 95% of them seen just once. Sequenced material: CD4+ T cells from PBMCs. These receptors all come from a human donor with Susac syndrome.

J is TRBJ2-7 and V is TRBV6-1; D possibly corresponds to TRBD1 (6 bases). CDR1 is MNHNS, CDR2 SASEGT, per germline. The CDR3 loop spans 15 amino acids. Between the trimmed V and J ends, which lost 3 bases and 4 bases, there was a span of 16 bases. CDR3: CASSDLDRWRYEQYF. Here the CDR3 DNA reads TGTGCCAGCAGTGATCTGGACAGATGGAGGTACGAGCAGTACTTC.

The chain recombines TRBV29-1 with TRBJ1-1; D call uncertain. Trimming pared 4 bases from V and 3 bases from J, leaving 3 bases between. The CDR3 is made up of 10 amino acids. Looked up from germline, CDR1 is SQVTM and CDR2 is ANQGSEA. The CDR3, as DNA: TGCAGCGTTGCGGACACTGAAGCTTTCTTT. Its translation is CSVADTEAFF.

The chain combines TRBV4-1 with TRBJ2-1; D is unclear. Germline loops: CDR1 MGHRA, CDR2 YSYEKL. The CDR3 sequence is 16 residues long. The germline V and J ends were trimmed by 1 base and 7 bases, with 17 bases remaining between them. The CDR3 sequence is CASSQGWSVKKNEQFF. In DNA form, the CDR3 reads TGCGCCAGCAGCCAAGGCTGGTCGGTGAAGAAAAATGAGCAGTTCTTC.

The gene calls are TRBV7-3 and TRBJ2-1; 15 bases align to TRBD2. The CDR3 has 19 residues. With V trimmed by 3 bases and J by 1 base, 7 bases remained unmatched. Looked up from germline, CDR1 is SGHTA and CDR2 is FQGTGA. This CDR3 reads CASSFGTSGRRLSYNEQFF. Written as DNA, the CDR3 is TGTGCCAGCAGCTTCGGGACTAGCGGGAGGCGACTATCCTACAATGAGCAGTTCTTC.

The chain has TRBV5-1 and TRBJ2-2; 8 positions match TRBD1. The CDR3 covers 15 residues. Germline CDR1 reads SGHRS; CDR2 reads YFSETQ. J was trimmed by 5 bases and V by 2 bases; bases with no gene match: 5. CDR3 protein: CASSLDRGRTGELFF. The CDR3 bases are TGCGCCAGCAGCTTAGACAGGGGCCGGACCGGGGAGCTGTTTTTT.

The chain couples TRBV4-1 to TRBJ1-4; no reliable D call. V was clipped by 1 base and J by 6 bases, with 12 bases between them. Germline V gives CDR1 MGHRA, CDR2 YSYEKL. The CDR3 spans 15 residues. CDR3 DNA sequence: TGCGCCAGCAGCCAAGGTACCATGGTGTATGAAAAACTGTTTTTT. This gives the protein CASSQGTMVYEKLFF.

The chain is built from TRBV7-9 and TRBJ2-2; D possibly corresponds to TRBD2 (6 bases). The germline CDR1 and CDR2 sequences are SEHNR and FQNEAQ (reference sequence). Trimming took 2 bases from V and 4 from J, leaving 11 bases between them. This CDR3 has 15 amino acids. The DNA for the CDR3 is TGTGCCAGCAGCTTACGGGTCGGGGGCACCGGGGAGCTGTTTTTT. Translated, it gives CASSLRVGGTGELFF.

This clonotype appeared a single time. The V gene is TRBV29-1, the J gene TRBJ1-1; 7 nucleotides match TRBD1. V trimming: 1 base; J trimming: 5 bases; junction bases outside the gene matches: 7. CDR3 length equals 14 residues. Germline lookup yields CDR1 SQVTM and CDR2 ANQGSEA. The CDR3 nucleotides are TGCAGCGTTGAAGGTTACAGGGGTCCAACTGAAGCTTTCTTT. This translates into CSVEGYRGPTEAFF. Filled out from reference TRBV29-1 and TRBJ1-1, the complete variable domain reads SAVISQKPSRDICQRGTSLTIQCQVDSQVTMMFWYRQQPGQSLTLIATANQGSEATYESGFVIDKFPISRPNLTFSTLTVSNMSPEDSSIYLCSVEGYRGPTEAFFGQGTRLTVV.

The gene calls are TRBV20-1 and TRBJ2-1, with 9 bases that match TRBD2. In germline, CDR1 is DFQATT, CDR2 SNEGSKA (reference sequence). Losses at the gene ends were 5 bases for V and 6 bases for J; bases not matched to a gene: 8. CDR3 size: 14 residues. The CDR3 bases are TGCAGTGCTTTAGCGGGAGAATACTCCAATGAGCAGTTCTTC. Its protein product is CSALAGEYSNEQFF.

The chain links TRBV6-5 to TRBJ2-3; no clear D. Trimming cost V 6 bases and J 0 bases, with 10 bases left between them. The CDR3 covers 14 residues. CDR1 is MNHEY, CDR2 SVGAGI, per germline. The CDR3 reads CASRDGTSTDTQYF. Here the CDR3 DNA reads TGTGCCAGCAGAGACGGTACTAGCACAGATACGCAGTATTTT.

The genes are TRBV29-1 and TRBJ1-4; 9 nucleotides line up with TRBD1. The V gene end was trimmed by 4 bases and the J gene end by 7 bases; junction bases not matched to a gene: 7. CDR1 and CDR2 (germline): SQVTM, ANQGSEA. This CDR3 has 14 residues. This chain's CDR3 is CSVARDREGEKLFF. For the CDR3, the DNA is TGCAGCGTTGCCCGGGACAGGGAAGGTGAAAAACTGTTTTTT.

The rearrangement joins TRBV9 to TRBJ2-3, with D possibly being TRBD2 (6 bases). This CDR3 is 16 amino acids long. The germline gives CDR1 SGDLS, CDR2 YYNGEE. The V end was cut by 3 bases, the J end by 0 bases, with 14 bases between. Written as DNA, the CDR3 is TGTGCCAGCAGCGAGGGAGCGGAGGGGAGCACAGATACGCAGTATTTT. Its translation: CASSEGAEGSTDTQYF.

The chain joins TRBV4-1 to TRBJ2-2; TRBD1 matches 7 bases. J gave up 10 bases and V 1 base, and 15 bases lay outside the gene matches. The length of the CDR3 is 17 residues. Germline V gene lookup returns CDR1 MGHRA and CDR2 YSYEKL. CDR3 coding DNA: TGCGCCAGCAGCCAAGTTTGGGGGTTAGGGGGCCGCGAGGAGCTGTTTTTT. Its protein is CASSQVWGLGGREELFF.

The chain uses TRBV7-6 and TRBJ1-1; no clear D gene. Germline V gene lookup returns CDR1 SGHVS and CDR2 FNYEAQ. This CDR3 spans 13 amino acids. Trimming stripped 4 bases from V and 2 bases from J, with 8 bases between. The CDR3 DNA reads TGTGCCAGCAGCTCCTCTATAAACACTGAAGCTTTCTTT. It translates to CASSSSINTEAFF.

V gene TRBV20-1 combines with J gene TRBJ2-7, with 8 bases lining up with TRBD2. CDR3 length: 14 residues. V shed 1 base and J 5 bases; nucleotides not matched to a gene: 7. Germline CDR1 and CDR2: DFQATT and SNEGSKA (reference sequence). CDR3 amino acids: CSARVTSGRDEQYF. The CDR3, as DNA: TGCAGTGCTAGAGTCACTAGCGGAAGGGACGAGCAGTACTTC.

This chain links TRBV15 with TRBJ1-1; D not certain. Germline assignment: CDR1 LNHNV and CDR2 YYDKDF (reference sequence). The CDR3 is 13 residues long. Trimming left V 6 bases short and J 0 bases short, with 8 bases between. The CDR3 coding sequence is TGTGCCACCAGTCCGGATATGAACACTGAAGCTTTCTTT. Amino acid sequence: CATSPDMNTEAFF. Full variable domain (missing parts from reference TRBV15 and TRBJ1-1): DAMVIQNPRYQVTQFGKPVTLSCSQTLNHNVMYWYQQKSSQAPKLLFHYYDKDFNNEADTPDNFQSRRPNTSFCFLDIRSPGLGDTAMYLCATSPDMNTEAFFGQGTRLTVV.

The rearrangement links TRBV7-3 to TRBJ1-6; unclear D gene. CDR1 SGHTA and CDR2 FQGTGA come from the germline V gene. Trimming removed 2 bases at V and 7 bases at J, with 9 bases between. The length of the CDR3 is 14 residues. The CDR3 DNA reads TGTGCCAGCAGCTTACAGAGTCCAAATTCACCCCTCCACTTT. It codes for CASSLQSPNSPLHF. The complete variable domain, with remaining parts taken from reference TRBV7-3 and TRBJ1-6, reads GAGVSQTPSNKVTEKGKYVELRCDPISGHTALYWYRQSLGQGPEFLIYFQGTGAADDSGLPNDRFFAVRPEGSVSTLKIQRTERGDSAVYLCASSLQSPNSPLHFGNGTRLTVT.

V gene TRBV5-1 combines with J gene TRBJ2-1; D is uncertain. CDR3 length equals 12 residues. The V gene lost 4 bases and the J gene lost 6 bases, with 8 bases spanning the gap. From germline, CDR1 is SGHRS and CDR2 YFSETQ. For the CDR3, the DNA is TGCGCCAGCAGCGTAGAATCCAATGAGCAGTTCTTC. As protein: CASSVESNEQFF.

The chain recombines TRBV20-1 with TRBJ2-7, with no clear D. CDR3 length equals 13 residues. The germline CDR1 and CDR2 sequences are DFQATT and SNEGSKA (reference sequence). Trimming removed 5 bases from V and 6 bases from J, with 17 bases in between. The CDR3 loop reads CSALTLENPEQYF. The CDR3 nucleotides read TGCAGTGCTTTGACACTCGAAAACCCCGAGCAGTACTTC.

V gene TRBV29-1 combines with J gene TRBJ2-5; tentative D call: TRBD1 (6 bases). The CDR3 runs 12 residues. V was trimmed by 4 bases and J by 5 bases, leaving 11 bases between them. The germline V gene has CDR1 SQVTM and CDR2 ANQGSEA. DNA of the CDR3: TGCAGCGTTGTACCCAGGGGTGAGACCCAGTACTTC. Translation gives CSVVPRGETQYF.

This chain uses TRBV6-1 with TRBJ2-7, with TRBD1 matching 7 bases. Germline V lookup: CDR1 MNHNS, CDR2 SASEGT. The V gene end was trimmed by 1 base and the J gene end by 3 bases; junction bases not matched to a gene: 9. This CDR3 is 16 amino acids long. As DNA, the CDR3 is TGTGCCAGCAGTGAAGATTGGGGACAGATGATCTACGAGCAGTACTTC. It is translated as CASSEDWGQMIYEQYF.